The clone carrying this TCR beta chain was recorded once. CDR3 length: 14 residues. Germline loops: CDR1 SGHDN, CDR2 FVKESK. V gave up 6 bases and J gave up 6 bases, with 18 bases separating them. This specimen comes from a study of T cell changes during pregnancy in multiple sclerosis. Some clones are missing from TCRdb's copy, which holds only in-frame ones; the method was immunoSEQ multiplex PCR. The sample includes tens of thousands of clones, about 93% of them seen just once. This sequence originates from a female donor with multiple sclerosis, enrolled in a pregnancy study. The gene calls are TRBV14 and TRBJ2-7; possible D gene TRBD1, 5 bases. Specimen: CD4+ T cells from peripheral blood mononuclear cells, collected in the third trimester of pregnancy. The CDR3 coding sequence is TGTGCCAGCAGACCTTCCTCAGGGTTAGGCGAGCAGTACTTC. This gives the protein CASRPSSGLGEQYF.